This TCR beta chain was profiled in a study of T cell responses to AZD1222 COVID-19 vaccine. Profiling relied on immunoSEQ multiplex PCR, and the TCRdb table lists in-frame clones only, not all of them. This sample has about 130,000 clones, with about 90% found just once. Study-wide findings and caveats: Regions 160-218 and 743-854 dominated among vaccine-associated CD4 TCRs spanning spike.

Notes on this clone: Its antigen is not known.

The CDR3 is 15 residues long. V lost 0 bases and J 1 base, leaving 12 bases between the germline ends. Germline lookup yields CDR1 GTSNPN and CDR2 SVGIG (reference sequence). J is TRBJ2-5 and V is TRBV30; maybe TRBD1 (6 bases). The specimen comprised peripheral blood, sampled on day 0 of AZD1222 vaccination. This clonotype originated in an adult in good health. The CDR3 sequence is CAWSVGDRSQETQYF. In DNA, the CDR3 is TGTGCCTGGAGTGTAGGTGACAGGAGCCAAGAGACCCAGTACTTC.